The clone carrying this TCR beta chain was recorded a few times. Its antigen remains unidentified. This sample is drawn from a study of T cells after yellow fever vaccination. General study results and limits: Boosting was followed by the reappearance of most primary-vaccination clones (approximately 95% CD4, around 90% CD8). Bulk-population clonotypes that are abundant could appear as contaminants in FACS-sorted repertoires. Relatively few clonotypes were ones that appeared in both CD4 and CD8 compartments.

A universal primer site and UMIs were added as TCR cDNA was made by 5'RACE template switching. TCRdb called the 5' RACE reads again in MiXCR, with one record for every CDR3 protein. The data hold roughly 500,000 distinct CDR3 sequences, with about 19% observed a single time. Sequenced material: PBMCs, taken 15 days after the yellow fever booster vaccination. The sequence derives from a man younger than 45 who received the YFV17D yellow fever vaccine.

CDR3 in amino acids: CASRSGTVSSYEQYF. The DNA of the CDR3 is TGTGCCAGCAGAAGCGGGACCGTGAGCTCCTACGAGCAGTACTTC. V usage is TRBV28 and J usage is TRBJ2-7; 7 nucleotides align to TRBD2. The V segment lost 6 bases and the J segment 0 bases; nucleotides outside the gene matches: 8. The CDR3 runs 15 residues. Germline assignment: CDR1 MDHEN and CDR2 SYDVKM.